This entry lists 12 T cell receptor beta chains sequenced from one sample in a study of cytomegalovirus exposure and HLA in healthy donors (TCRdb year 2017). The protocol used for the library was the immunoSEQ multiplex PCR assay. For the multiplex PCR, a mixture combining 60 forward primers for TCR Vbeta segments and 13 reverse primers for TCR Jbeta segments was used. TCRdb carries this immuneACCESS record with in-frame sequences only. Its versions omit some clonotypes, under half of them owing to an unresolved V gene in the studies checked, with the rest unexplained. Within this sample are 82,000 or so clones, with about a tenth of them counted one time only. Over 20% of the sample belongs to the ten largest clones. The sequencing sample was made of PBMCs. These receptors were obtained from a man in his 60s in good health and CMV-seropositive.

The rearrangement uses TRBV10-3 and TRBJ2-1, with a possible D match to TRBD1 (5 bases). The CDR3 has 15 amino acids. Germline V gene lookup returns CDR1 ENHRY and CDR2 SYGVKD. Deletions cut 4 bases from V and 3 bases from J, with 13 bases between. CDR3 nucleotide sequence: TGTGCCATCAGTGTTGGAGAAGGGGACTACAATGAGCAGTTCTTC. It is translated as CAISVGEGDYNEQFF.

The chain recombines TRBV13 with TRBJ1-1; a weak D match, TRBD1 (5 bases). CDR3 size: 15 residues. Germline loops: CDR1 PRHDT, CDR2 FYEKMQ (reference sequence). V was pared by 2 bases and J by 5 bases, with 15 bases between. The CDR3 region has the DNA TGTGCCAGCAGCTTAAGGGTGGGGCTTGATACTGAAGCTTTCTTT. This codes for CASSLRVGLDTEAFF.

The V and J genes are TRBV10-3 and TRBJ1-1; 11 bases match TRBD1. There are 15 residues in the CDR3. Unmatched junction bases numbered 6, after V lost 4 bases and J lost 5 bases. Per the germline V gene, CDR1 is ENHRY and CDR2 is SYGVKD. This CDR3 reads CAISAGTGGGTEAFF. The CDR3 bases are TGTGCCATCAGTGCTGGGACAGGGGGTGGAACTGAAGCTTTCTTT.

This clone was recorded a few times. This chain uses TRBV27 with TRBJ2-2; a possible D gene is TRBD2 (5 bases). With 10 bases removed from V and 6 bases from J, the gap between germline ends came to 12 bases. CDR1 and CDR2 (germline): MNHEY, SMNVEV (reference sequence). The CDR3 has 12 amino acids. CDR3 sequence: CATGLSPGELFF. CDR3 coding DNA: TGTGCCACCGGACTGTCTCCCGGGGAGCTGTTTTTT.

The chain uses TRBV6-6 and TRBJ2-7, with a tentative D call TRBD1 (6 bases). In germline, CDR1 is MNHNY, CDR2 SVGAGI (reference sequence). The CDR3 runs 15 residues. Trimming left V 6 bases short and J 2 bases short, with 17 bases between. The CDR3 DNA reads as TGTGCCAGCAGATCGCTTTTGGGGGCCCCCTACGAGCAGTACTTC. This gives the protein CASRSLLGAPYEQYF.

The V gene is TRBV18, the J gene TRBJ1-5, with D maybe TRBD1 (5 bases). This CDR3 spans 13 amino acids. Trimming took 2 bases from V and 4 from J, leaving 6 bases between them. Looked up from germline, CDR1 is KGHSH and CDR2 is LQKENI. Here the CDR3 DNA reads TGTGCCAGCTCACCATCAGGGAATCAGCCCCAGCATTTT. Protein sequence: CASSPSGNQPQHF.

This clone was detected only a few times. This chain links TRBV6-1 with TRBJ1-3, with TRBD1 matching 7 bases. The V segment lost 2 bases and the J segment 4 bases; nucleotides outside the gene matches: 5. Germline CDR1 is MNHNS and CDR2 is SASEGT. The CDR3 has 15 amino acids. The CDR3 nucleotides read TGTGCCAGCAGTGAAATGAGGGGGCGCGGAAACACCATATATTTT. Protein sequence: CASSEMRGRGNTIYF.

This clone has a handful of counts. The V call is TRBV5-6, the J call TRBJ2-2; D not resolved. Germline V gene sequence: CDR1 SGHDT, CDR2 YYEEEE. This CDR3 is built from 14 residues. The V end was cut by 0 bases, the J end by 4 bases, with 7 bases between. This CDR3 reads CASSLGAPTGELFF. CDR3 bases: TGTGCCAGCAGCTTGGGGGCGCCCACCGGGGAGCTGTTTTTT.

The V gene is TRBV5-1, the J gene TRBJ2-2, with unresolved D. CDR1 is SGHRS and CDR2 is YFSETQ in the germline V gene. The CDR3 contains 14 residues. The germline V and J ends were trimmed by 1 base and 1 base, with 5 bases remaining between them. The CDR3 spells CASSLLQNTGELFF. The CDR3 DNA reads TGCGCCAGCAGCTTGTTACAGAACACCGGGGAGCTGTTTTTT.

In its sample, this clone was seen a few times. The chain links TRBV6-5 to TRBJ1-2; D ambiguous. This CDR3 comprises 13 residues. V shed 2 bases and J shed 2 bases, with 6 bases lying between them. Germline V gives CDR1 MNHEY, CDR2 SVGAGI. The CDR3 reads CASSYAGNYGYTF. CDR3 DNA sequence: TGTGCCAGCAGTTACGCAGGCAACTATGGCTACACCTTC.

As regards this clone: Compared with germline, one end of the junction differs, possibly owing to a read error. The V call is TRBV5-6, the J call TRBJ2-2; a possible D gene is TRBD2 (5 bases). Germline assignment: CDR1 SGHDT and CDR2 YYEEEE. This CDR3 is 16 amino acids long. CDR3 residues: CASIDTRGRNTGELFF. The CDR3 region has the DNA TGTGCAAGCATCGATACTAGAGGGAGAAACACCGGGGAGCTGTTTTTT. Looking up the rest from reference TRBV5-6 and TRBJ2-2 gives the full variable domain: DAGVTQSPTHLIKTRGQQVTLRCSPKSGHDTVSWYQQALGQGPQFIFQYYEEEERQRGNFPDRFSGHQFPNYSSELNVNALLLGDSALYLCASIDTRGRNTGELFFGEGSRLTVL.

This clone was observed a handful of times. Relative to the germline gene, one junction end is altered; a read error may explain this. J is TRBJ1-2 and V is TRBV7-7; D gene uncertain. The length of the CDR3 is 13 residues. CDR1 SSHAT and CDR2 FNYEAQ come from the germline V gene (reference sequence). The CDR3 DNA reads as TGTGCTAGCAGCCCCATAGAGATCTATGGCTACACCTTC. Translating it yields CASSPIEIYGYTF.